The 22 T cell receptor beta chains presented below share a single source sample, sequenced in a study of CD39 and CD103 CD8 tumor-infiltrating T cells. Sequencing was performed with immunoSEQ multiplex PCR; in TCRdb, only in-frame clones are kept and a portion is missing. The sample consists of 15,000 to 20,000 clones, about nine tenths of them appearing once. The sequencing sample was made of CD8+ T cells sorted from blood. Subset: total memory CD8 T cells (CD45RA-CCR7+/-) from blood or uninvolved lymph node. Source of these receptors: a human donor with head and neck squamous cell carcinoma.

The genes are TRBV7-9 and TRBJ1-3; tentative D call: TRBD1 (5 bases). The length of the CDR3 is 16 residues. Germline assignment: CDR1 SEHNR and CDR2 FQNEAQ (reference sequence). V lost 2 bases and J lost 4, with 15 bases in between. CDR3 nucleotides: TGTGCCAGCAGCTTACCCCCAGGAGGGGACGGAAACACCATATATTTT. Its protein product is CASSLPPGGDGNTIYF.

J is TRBJ2-5 and V is TRBV5-1; D is uncertain. The germline V gene encodes CDR1 SGHRS and CDR2 YFSETQ. The CDR3 consists of 16 residues. Trimming took 3 bases from V and 3 from J, leaving 18 bases between them. For the CDR3, the DNA is TGCGCCAGCAGCTCCAAACAGACTTTTATGGAAGAGACCCAGTACTTC. Residues: CASSSKQTFMEETQYF.

This clone was observed a handful of times. The chain combines TRBV28 with TRBJ2-5; D possibly matches TRBD1 or TRBD2 (5 bases each). CDR1 is MDHEN, CDR2 SYDVKM, per germline. Trimming removed 8 bases from V and 3 bases from J, with 13 bases in between. The CDR3 contains 13 residues. This CDR3 is CASRDPGKETQYF. The CDR3, as DNA: TGTGCCAGCCGGGACCCAGGGAAAGAGACCCAGTACTTC.

This chain uses TRBV7-9 with TRBJ1-6, with a tentative D call TRBD1 (5 bases). V lost 2 bases, J lost 9 bases, and 14 bases lay in between. The CDR3 is made up of 15 amino acids. CDR1 SEHNR and CDR2 FQNEAQ come from the germline V gene (reference sequence). The CDR3 DNA reads TGTGCCAGCAGCTTAATCCTCCCCGGGGGTTCACCCCTCCACTTT. Amino acids: CASSLILPGGSPLHF. The entire variable domain, with the rest obtained from reference TRBV7-9 and TRBJ1-6, is as follows: DTGVSQNPRHKITKRGQNVTFRCDPISEHNRLYWYRQTLGQGPEFLTYFQNEAQLEKSRLLSDRFSAERPKGSFSTLEIQRTEQGDSAMYLCASSLILPGGSPLHFGNGTRLTVT.

The chain links TRBV30 to TRBJ2-3, with 12 bases matching TRBD2. J was trimmed by 1 base and V by 5 bases; bases with no gene match: 4. The CDR3 runs 15 residues. From germline, CDR1 is GTSNPN and CDR2 SVGIG (reference sequence). In nucleotides, the CDR3 is TGTGCCTGGGATACTAGCGGGGGGCGCACAGATACGCAGTATTTT. Protein: CAWDTSGGRTDTQYF. The variable domain in full, completed from reference TRBV30 and TRBJ2-3, reads SQTIHQWPATLVQPVGSPLSLECTVEGTSNPNLYWYRQAAGRGLQLLFYSVGIGQISSEVPQNLSASRPQDRQFILSSKKLLLSDSGFYLCAWDTSGGRTDTQYFGPGTRLTVL.

This rearrangement joins TRBV9 to TRBJ1-3, with unresolved D. The CDR3 extends over 18 amino acids. CDR1 is SGDLS, CDR2 YYNGEE, per germline. V was shortened by 0 bases and J by 8 bases, with 24 bases between the two germline ends. In nucleotides, the CDR3 is TGTGCCAGCAGCGTAGACGGTTCGTGGGCAGGCCTCGGGGACACCATATATTTT. It encodes CASSVDGSWAGLGDTIYF.

The chain links TRBV19 to TRBJ2-5; TRBD2 matches at 14 bases. There are 15 residues in the CDR3. From germline, CDR1 is LNHDA and CDR2 SQIVND (reference sequence). The junction had 4 bases not matched to a gene; V was cut back by 5 bases and J by 5 bases. CDR3 DNA sequence: TGTGCCAGTAGTTGGACTAGCGGGGGGTCTGAGACCCAGTACTTC. It yields the protein CASSWTSGGSETQYF.

This sequence joins TRBV7-9 and TRBJ2-3, with a weak D call TRBD2 (7 bases). V was pared by 3 bases and J by 6 bases, with 13 bases between. Germline assignment: CDR1 SEHNR and CDR2 FQNEAQ (reference sequence). The length of the CDR3 is 14 residues. This CDR3 reads CASSLGGARDTQYF. CDR3 DNA sequence: TGTGCCAGCAGCTTGGGGGGGGCGAGGGATACGCAGTATTTT.

This chain connects TRBV27 to TRBJ1-1; D possibly corresponds to TRBD1 (5 bases). Trimming left V 4 bases short and J 4 bases short, with 10 bases between. There are 13 residues in the CDR3. The germline gives CDR1 MNHEY, CDR2 SMNVEV (reference sequence). Here the CDR3 reads CASSWGRGTEAFF. CDR3 in DNA: TGTGCCAGCAGTTGGGGGAGGGGCACTGAAGCTTTCTTT.

This chain uses TRBV7-9 with TRBJ2-5, with D perhaps TRBD2 (7 bases). Germline V gene lookup returns CDR1 SEHNR and CDR2 FQNEAQ (reference sequence). The CDR3 covers 19 residues. Trimming removed 1 base from V and 1 base from J, with 22 bases in between. In DNA form, the CDR3 reads TGTGCCAGCAGCTTAGGAGTCGTAGGAGGGGGGACTATCCAAGAGACCCAGTACTTC. Its protein product is CASSLGVVGGGTIQETQYF.

This clone was seen only once. The chain carries TRBV7-9 and TRBJ2-7; the match to TRBD1 covers 7 bases. V trimming: 8 bases; J trimming: 1 base; junction bases outside the gene matches: 5. Germline V gene data show CDR1 as SEHNR and CDR2 as FQNEAQ (reference sequence). The CDR3 spans 13 residues. The CDR3 DNA sequence: TGTGCCAGCGGGGACAGTTTTTCCTACGAGCAGTACTTC. This codes for CASGDSFSYEQYF. The full variable domain, rest sourced from reference TRBV7-9 and TRBJ2-7, is DTGVSQNPRHKITKRGQNVTFRCDPISEHNRLYWYRQTLGQGPEFLTYFQNEAQLEKSRLLSDRFSAERPKGSFSTLEIQRTEQGDSAMYLCASGDSFSYEQYFGPGTRLTVT.

The chain recombines TRBV27 with TRBJ2-1, with TRBD1 identical over 8 bases. The V gene's germline CDR1 is MNHEY and CDR2 SMNVEV (reference sequence). V dropped 4 bases and J dropped 5; count of bases not matched to a gene: 4. The CDR3 length is 14 residues. The CDR3 DNA reads as TGTGCCAGCAGTTATCCGGGACAGGACAATGAGCAGTTCTTC. This translates into CASSYPGQDNEQFF.

The chain combines TRBV7-8 with TRBJ1-2, with TRBD1 identical over 10 bases. In germline, CDR1 is SGHVS, CDR2 FQNEAQ. The V gene end was trimmed by 5 bases and the J gene end by 5 bases; junction bases not matched to a gene: 8. The CDR3 sequence is 15 residues long. The CDR3 region is CASSPRDRGPYGYTF. The CDR3, as DNA: TGTGCCAGCAGCCCTAGGGACAGGGGACCATATGGCTACACCTTC.

The chain combines TRBV11-1 with TRBJ2-7; D remains unclear. The V end was cut by 8 bases, the J end by 2 bases, with 16 bases between. Per the germline V gene, CDR1 is SGHAT and CDR2 is FQDESV (reference sequence). The CDR3 covers 14 residues. The CDR3 DNA reads as TGTGCCAGCCGCCCCGGGTCCCCTCCCTACGAGCAGTACTTC. Translating gives CASRPGSPPYEQYF.

The CDR3 coding sequence is TGTGCCAGCAGCTTAACACCCACCTACGAGCAGTACTTC. It is translated as CASSLTPTYEQYF. This chain connects TRBV7-3 to TRBJ2-7; the D is unclear. Looked up from germline, CDR1 is SGHTA and CDR2 is FQGTGA. The CDR3 runs to 13 residues. V was cut by 0 bases and J by 2 bases, with 5 bases left in between.

The genes are TRBV6-1 and TRBJ1-2; D might be TRBD1 (6 bases). This CDR3 spans 15 amino acids. Germline assignment: CDR1 MNHNS and CDR2 SASEGT. Trimming took 2 bases from V and 4 from J, leaving 14 bases between them. CDR3 sequence (DNA): TGTGCCAGCAGTGAAAGGCAGGGGACGATCTATGGCTACACCTTC. Its protein product is CASSERQGTIYGYTF.

In its sample, this clone was seen a few times. This chain connects TRBV27 to TRBJ1-1, with 7 bases lining up with TRBD1. The CDR3 loop spans 15 amino acids. With 6 bases clipped from V and 11 bases from J, the junction kept 18 bases outside the gene matches. Germline V CDR1 and CDR2: MNHEY, SMNVEV (reference sequence). The CDR3 region has the DNA TGTGCCAGCAGCCCAACACCCTCTACAGGGGTCGGGGCTTTCTTT. Protein: CASSPTPSTGVGAFF.

The rearrangement links TRBV19 to TRBJ1-5; unclear D gene. This CDR3 contains 14 residues. CDR1 and CDR2 from the germline V gene are LNHDA and SQIVND (reference sequence). Trimming shortened V by 2 bases and J by 3 bases, and 8 bases separated the two germline ends. The CDR3 spells CASSIPGSNQPQHF. Written as DNA, the CDR3 is TGTGCCAGTAGTATACCGGGGTCCAATCAGCCCCAGCATTTT.

V is TRBV2 and J is TRBJ1-2; D remains unclear. Trimming left V 10 bases short and J 2 bases short, with 17 bases between. From germline, CDR1 is SNHLY and CDR2 FYNNEI. The CDR3 contains 14 residues. CDR3 residues: CATPPKTANYGYTF. The CDR3 bases are TGTGCCACCCCCCCCAAAACAGCCAACTATGGCTACACCTTC.

This clone was seen just once. The V call is TRBV29-1, the J call TRBJ1-2; TRBD1 aligns across 7 bases. Germline CDR1 and CDR2: SQVTM and ANQGSEA. J lost 5 bases, V lost 0 bases, and 6 bases had no gene match. The CDR3 covers 14 residues. CDR3 bases: TGCAGCGTTGAAGAGTTGGACAGGCGGTATGGCTACACCTTC. It codes for CSVEELDRRYGYTF. Together with reference TRBV29-1 and TRBJ1-2, the CDR3 gives the full variable domain: SAVISQKPSRDICQRGTSLTIQCQVDSQVTMMFWYRQQPGQSLTLIATANQGSEATYESGFVIDKFPISRPNLTFSTLTVSNMSPEDSSIYLCSVEELDRRYGYTFGSGTRLTVV.

This sequence joins TRBV13 and TRBJ2-5, with D unclear. CDR1 and CDR2 from the germline V gene are PRHDT and FYEKMQ (reference sequence). The ends were cut back, 0 bases at V and 7 bases at J, with 9 bases in the middle. CDR3 size: 13 residues. DNA of the CDR3: TGTGCCAGCAGCTTAGGAGAGTTCCGGACCCAGTACTTC. As protein: CASSLGEFRTQYF.

This chain links TRBV30 with TRBJ2-7, with TRBD2 identical over 11 bases. Germline values: CDR1 GTSNPN, CDR2 SVGIG (reference sequence). V lost 2 bases and J lost 0; bases outside the gene matches: 12. There are 18 residues in the CDR3. The CDR3 nucleotides read TGTGCCTGGAGTTATCCGGGACTAGCGGACCCCTTCTCCTACGAGCAGTACTTC. Translating it yields CAWSYPGLADPFSYEQYF.